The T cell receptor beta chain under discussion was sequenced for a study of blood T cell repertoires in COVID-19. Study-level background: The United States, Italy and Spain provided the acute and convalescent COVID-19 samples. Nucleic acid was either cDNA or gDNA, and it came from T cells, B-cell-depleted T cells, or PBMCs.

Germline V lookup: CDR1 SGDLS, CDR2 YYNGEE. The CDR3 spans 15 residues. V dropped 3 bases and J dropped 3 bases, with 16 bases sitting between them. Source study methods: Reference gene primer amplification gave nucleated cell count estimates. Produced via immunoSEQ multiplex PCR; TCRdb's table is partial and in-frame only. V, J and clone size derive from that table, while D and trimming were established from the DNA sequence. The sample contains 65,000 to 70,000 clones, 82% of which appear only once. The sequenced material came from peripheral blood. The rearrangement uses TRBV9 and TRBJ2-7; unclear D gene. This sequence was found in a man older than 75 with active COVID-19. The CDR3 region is CASSASTNGYYEQYF. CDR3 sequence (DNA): TGTGCCAGCAGCGCCTCCACTAACGGGTACTACGAGCAGTACTTC.